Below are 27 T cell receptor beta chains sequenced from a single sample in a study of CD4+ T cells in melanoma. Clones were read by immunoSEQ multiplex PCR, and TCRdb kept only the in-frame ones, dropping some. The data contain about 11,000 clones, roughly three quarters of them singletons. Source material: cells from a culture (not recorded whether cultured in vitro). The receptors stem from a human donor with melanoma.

CDR3 loop: CASSLDRFENTIYF. DNA of the CDR3: TGTGCCAGCAGTCTGGACAGGTTTGAAAACACCATATATTTT. The V call is TRBV6-5, the J call TRBJ1-3, with TRBD1 identical over 7 bases. The J segment lost 6 bases and the V segment lost 5 bases, leaving 7 bases of the junction unmatched. CDR1 is MNHEY and CDR2 is SVGAGI in the germline V gene. This CDR3 comprises 14 residues.

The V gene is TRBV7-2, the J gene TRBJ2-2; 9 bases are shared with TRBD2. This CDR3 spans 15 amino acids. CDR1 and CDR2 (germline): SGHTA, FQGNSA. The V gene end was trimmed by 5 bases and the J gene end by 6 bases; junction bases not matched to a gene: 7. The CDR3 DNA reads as TGTGCCAGCAGCGGCGGGGGGGGCGTAGCCGGGGAGCTGTTTTTT. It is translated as CASSGGGGVAGELFF. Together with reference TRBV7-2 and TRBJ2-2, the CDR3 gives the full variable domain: GAGVSQSPSNKVTEKGKDVELRCDPISGHTALYWYRQSLGQGLEFLIYFQGNSAPDKSGLPSDRFSAERTGGSVSTLTIQRTQQEDSAVYLCASSGGGGVAGELFFGEGSRLTVL.

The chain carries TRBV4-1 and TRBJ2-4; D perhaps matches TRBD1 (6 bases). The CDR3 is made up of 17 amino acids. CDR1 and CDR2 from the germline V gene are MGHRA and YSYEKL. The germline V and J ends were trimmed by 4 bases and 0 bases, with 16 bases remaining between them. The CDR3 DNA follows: TGCGCCAGCAGCCGGGGACCAGGGGCTGGAGCCAAAAACATTCAGTACTTC. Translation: CASSRGPGAGAKNIQYF.

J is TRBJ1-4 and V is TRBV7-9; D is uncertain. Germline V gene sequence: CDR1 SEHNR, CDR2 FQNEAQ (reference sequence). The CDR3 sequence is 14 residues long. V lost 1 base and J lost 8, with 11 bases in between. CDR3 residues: CASSLELLGEKLFF. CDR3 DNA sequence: TGTGCCAGCAGCTTAGAATTGTTAGGCGAAAAACTGTTTTTT.

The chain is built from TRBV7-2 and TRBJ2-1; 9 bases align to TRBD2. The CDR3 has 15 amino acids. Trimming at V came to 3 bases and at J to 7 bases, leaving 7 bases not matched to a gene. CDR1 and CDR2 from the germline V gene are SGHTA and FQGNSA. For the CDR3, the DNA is TGTGCCAGCAGCTTGGGCGGGGGGGCCAAGAATGAGCAGTTCTTC. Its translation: CASSLGGGAKNEQFF.

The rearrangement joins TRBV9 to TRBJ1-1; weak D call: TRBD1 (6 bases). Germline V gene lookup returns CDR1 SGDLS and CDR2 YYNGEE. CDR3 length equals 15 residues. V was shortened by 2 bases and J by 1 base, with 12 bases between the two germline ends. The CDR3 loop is CASSVYPGQNTEAFF. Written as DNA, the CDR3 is TGTGCCAGCAGCGTCTACCCGGGACAGAACACTGAAGCTTTCTTT.

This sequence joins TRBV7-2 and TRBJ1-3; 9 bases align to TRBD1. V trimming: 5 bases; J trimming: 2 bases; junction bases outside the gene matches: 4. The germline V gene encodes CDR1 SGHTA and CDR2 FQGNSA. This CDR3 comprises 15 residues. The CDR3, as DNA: TGTGCCAGCAGCCCCTGGACAGGGGCTGGAAACACCATATATTTT. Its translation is CASSPWTGAGNTIYF.

This CDR3 is CASSFRAGTQETQYF. The CDR3 DNA sequence: TGCGCCAGCAGCTTTCGTGCCGGCACTCAAGAGACCCAGTACTTC. The chain combines TRBV5-1 with TRBJ2-5; D unclear. The germline V and J ends were trimmed by 2 bases and 2 bases, with 13 bases remaining between them. CDR1 and CDR2 (germline): SGHRS, YFSETQ. The CDR3 is made up of 15 amino acids. The full variable domain, rest sourced from reference TRBV5-1 and TRBJ2-5, is KAGVTQTPRYLIKTRGQQVTLSCSPISGHRSVSWYQQTPGQGLQFLFEYFSETQRNKGNFPGRFSGRQFSNSRSEMNVSTLELGDSALYLCASSFRAGTQETQYFGPGTRLLVL.

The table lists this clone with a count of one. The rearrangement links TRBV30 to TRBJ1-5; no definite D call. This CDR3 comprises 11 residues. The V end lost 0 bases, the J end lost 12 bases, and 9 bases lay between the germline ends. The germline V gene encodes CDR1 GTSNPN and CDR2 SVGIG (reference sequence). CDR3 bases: TGTGCCTGGAGTGTAGGCGGGGACCAGCATTTT. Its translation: CAWSVGGDQHF.

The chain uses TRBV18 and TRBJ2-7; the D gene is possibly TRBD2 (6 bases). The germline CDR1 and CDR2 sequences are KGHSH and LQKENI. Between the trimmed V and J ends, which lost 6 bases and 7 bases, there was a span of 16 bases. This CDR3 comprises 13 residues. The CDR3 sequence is CASSPGLEKEQYF. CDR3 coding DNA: TGTGCCAGCTCGCCGGGACTTGAGAAGGAGCAGTACTTC.

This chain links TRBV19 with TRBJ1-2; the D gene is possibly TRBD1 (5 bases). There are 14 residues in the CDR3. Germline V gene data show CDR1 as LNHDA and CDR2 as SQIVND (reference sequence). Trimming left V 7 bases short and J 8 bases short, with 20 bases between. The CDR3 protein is CASISQGRTGGYTF. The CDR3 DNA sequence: TGTGCCAGTATTTCTCAGGGCAGAACGGGAGGCTACACCTTC.

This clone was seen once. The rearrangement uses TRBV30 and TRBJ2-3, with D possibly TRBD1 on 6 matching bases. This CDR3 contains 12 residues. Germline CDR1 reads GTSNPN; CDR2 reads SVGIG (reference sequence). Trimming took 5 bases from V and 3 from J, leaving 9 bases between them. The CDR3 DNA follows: TGTGCCTGGTCCAGGGGTACAGATACGCAGTATTTT. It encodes CAWSRGTDTQYF.

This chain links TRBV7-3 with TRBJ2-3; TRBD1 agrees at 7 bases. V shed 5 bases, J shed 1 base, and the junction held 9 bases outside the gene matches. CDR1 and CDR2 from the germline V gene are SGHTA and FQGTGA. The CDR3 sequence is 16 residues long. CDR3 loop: CASSRTTGLGTDTQYF. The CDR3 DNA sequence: TGTGCCAGCAGCCGTACGACAGGGCTCGGCACAGATACGCAGTATTTT. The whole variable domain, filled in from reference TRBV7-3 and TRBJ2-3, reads GAGVSQTPSNKVTEKGKYVELRCDPISGHTALYWYRQSLGQGPEFLIYFQGTGAADDSGLPNDRFFAVRPEGSVSTLKIQRTERGDSAVYLCASSRTTGLGTDTQYFGPGTRLTVL.

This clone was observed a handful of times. CDR3 sequence reads: CASSQVLGQPQHF. As DNA, the CDR3 is TGTGCCAGCAGCCAAGTTCTGGGTCAGCCCCAGCATTTT. The V call is TRBV4-2, the J call TRBJ1-5; D call uncertain. V lost 1 base and J 6 bases, leaving 7 bases between the germline ends. Germline CDR1 is LGHNA and CDR2 is YNFKEQ. This CDR3 is 13 amino acids long.

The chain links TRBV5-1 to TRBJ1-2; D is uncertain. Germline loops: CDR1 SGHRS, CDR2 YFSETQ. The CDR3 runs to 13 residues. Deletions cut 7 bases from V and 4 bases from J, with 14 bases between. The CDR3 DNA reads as TGCGCCAGCGGGTCTGCGGGGAGCTATGGCTACACCTTC. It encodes CASGSAGSYGYTF.

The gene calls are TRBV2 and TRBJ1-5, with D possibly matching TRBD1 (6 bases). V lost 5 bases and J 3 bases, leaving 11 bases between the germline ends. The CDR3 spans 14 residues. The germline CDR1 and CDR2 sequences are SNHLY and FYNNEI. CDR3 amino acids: CASSLTGLNQPQHF. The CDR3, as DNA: TGTGCCAGCAGTCTTACAGGGCTCAATCAGCCCCAGCATTTT.

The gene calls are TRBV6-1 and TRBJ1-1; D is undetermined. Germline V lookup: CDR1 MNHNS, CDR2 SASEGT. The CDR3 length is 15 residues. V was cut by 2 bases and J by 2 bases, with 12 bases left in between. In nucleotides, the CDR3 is TGTGCCAGCAGTGAACTAAAGAGGATAAACACTGAAGCTTTCTTT. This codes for CASSELKRINTEAFF.

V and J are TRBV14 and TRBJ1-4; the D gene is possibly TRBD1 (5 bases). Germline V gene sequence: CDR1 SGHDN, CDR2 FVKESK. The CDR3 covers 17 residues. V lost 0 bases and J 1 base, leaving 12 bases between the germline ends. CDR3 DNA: TGTGCCAGCAGCCAAGACCCTCTCGGGGGAACTAATGAAAAACTGTTTTTT. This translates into CASSQDPLGGTNEKLFF.

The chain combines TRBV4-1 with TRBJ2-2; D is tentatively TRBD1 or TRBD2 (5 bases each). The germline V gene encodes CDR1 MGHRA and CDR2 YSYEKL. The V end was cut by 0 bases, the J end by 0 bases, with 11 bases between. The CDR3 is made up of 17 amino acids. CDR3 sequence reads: CASSQDAGATNTGELFF. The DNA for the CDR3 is TGCGCCAGCAGCCAAGATGCCGGGGCCACGAACACCGGGGAGCTGTTTTTT.

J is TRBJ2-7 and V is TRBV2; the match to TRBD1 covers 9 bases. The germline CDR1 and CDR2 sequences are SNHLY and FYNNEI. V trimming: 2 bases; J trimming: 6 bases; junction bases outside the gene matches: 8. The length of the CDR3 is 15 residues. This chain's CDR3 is CASSEMDRGLFEQYF. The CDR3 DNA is TGTGCCAGCAGTGAAATGGACAGGGGATTGTTCGAGCAGTACTTC.

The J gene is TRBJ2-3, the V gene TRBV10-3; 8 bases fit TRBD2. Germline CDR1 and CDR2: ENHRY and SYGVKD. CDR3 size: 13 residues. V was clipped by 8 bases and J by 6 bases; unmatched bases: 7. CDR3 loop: CAIGGTSWDTQYF. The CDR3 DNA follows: TGTGCCATCGGGGGGACTAGTTGGGATACGCAGTATTTT.

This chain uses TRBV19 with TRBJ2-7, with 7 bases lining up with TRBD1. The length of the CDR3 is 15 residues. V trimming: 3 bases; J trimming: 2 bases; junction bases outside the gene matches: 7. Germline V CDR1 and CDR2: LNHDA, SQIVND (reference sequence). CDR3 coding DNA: TGTGCCAGTAGTATGACCGCCGGGACAGCCTACGAGCAGTACTTC. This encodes CASSMTAGTAYEQYF.

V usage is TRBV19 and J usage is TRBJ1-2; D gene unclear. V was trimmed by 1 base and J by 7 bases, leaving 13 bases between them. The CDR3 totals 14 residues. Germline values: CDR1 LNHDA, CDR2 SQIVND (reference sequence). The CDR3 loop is CASSIGLMLTGYTF. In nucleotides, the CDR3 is TGTGCCAGTAGTATAGGGTTAATGCTGACTGGCTACACCTTC.

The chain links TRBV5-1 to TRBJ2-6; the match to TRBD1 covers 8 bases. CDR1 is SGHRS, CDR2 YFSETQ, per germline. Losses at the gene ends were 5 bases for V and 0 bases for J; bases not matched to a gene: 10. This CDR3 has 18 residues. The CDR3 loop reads CASRTSGQVFSGANVLTF. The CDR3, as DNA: TGCGCCAGCAGAACCTCGGGACAGGTTTTCTCTGGGGCCAACGTCCTGACTTTC.

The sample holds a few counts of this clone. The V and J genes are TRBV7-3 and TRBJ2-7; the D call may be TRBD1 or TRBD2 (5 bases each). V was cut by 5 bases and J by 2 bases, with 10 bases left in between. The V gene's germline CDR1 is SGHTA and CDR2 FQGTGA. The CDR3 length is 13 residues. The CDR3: CASSRGVAYEQYF. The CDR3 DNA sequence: TGTGCCAGCAGCCGAGGGGTAGCCTACGAGCAGTACTTC.

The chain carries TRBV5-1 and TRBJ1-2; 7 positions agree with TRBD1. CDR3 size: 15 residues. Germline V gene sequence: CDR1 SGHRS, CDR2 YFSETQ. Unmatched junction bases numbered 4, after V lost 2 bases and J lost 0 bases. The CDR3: CASSFQGGPNYGYTF. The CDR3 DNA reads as TGCGCCAGCAGCTTTCAGGGGGGTCCTAACTATGGCTACACCTTC.

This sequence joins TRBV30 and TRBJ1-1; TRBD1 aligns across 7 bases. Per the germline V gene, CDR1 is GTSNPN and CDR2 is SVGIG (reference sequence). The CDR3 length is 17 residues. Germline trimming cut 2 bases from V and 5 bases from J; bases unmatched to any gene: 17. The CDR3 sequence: CAWSKGGQGGVRTEAFF. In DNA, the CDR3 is TGTGCCTGGAGTAAGGGGGGGCAGGGGGGAGTCCGGACTGAAGCTTTCTTT.